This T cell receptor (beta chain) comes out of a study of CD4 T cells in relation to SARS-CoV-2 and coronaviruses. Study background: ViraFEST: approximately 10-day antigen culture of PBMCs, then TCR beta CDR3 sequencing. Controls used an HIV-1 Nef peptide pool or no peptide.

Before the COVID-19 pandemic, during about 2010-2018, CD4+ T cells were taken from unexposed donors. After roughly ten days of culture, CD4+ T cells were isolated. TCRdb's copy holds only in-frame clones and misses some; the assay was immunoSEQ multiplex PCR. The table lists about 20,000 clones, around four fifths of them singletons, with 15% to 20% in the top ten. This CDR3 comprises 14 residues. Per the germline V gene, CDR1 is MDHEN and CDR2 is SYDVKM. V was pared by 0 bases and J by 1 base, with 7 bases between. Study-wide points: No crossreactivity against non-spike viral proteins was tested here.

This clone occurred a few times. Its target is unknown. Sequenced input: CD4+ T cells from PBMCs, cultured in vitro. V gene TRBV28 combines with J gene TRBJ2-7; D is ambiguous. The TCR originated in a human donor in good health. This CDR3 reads CASSLWHESYEQYF. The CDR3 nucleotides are TGTGCCAGCAGTTTATGGCACGAGTCCTACGAGCAGTACTTC.